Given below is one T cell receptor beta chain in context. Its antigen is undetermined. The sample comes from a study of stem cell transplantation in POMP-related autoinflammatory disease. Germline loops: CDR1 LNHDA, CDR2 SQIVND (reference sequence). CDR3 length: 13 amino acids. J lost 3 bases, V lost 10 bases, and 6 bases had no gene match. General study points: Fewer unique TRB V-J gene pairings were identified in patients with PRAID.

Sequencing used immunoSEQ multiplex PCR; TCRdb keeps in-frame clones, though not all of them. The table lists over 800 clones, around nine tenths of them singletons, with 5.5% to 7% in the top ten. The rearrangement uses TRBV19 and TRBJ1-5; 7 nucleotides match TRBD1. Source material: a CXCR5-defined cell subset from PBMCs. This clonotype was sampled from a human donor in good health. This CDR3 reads CATRGGDNQPQHF. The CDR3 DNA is TGTGCCACCAGGGGGGGGGACAATCAGCCCCAGCATTTT.